The table lists the clone carrying this T cell receptor beta chain with a few counts. Its matching antigen is unknown. CDR3 size: 15 residues. Unmatched junction bases numbered 7, after V lost 5 bases and J lost 2 bases. TCRdb passed the 5' RACE reads through MiXCR, listing each CDR3 protein once. Among 450,000 to 500,000 distinct CDR3 sequences, 13% to 15% were seen once, and the ten largest hold approximately 1%. This sample is part of a study of identical twins. Study outcomes and limitations: Weaker excess twin sharing was seen among beta out-of-frame sequences.

These data were also filed under a second study, of yellow fever vaccine responses in identical twins. That work states: It has been reported that, in twins, the vaccine T cell response seemed partly convergent and partly personalized.

The sample comprised CD4+ T cells sorted from blood. The sequence was collected from a woman between 18 and 29 years old in good health. The J gene is TRBJ2-5, the V gene TRBV12-3 or TRBV12-4, with 8 nucleotides matching TRBD1. The CDR3 coding sequence is TGTGCCAGCAGTCAACAGGGGGGCATACAAGAGACCCAGTACTTC. Amino acids: CASSQQGGIQETQYF.